This T cell receptor beta chain derives from a study of CD8 T cells in ankylosing spondylitis. In this sample, this clonotype turned up many times. CDR3 length equals 14 residues. V gave up 4 bases and J gave up 5 bases; unmatched junction bases: 6. Germline values: CDR1 SGDLS, CDR2 YYNGEE. TCRdb ran MiXCR on the 5' RACE reads and lists one entry per CDR3 protein. The sample lists more than 5,500 distinct CDR3 sequences, roughly 2.8% occurring once. The sequencing input was blood, either unsorted or a sorted T cell fraction (not recorded which). The chain combines TRBV9 with TRBJ2-1; 7 bases fit TRBD1. The origin of this receptor is a female donor with ankylosing spondylitis or in good health (not recorded which). CDR3: CASSPWDRDNEQFF. As DNA, the CDR3 is TGTGCCAGCAGCCCATGGGACAGAGACAATGAGCAGTTCTTC.